This is a list of T cell receptor beta chains from one sample in a study of blood T cell repertoires in COVID-19. The assay was immunoSEQ multiplex PCR, and TCRdb's table has in-frame clones only and misses some. The sample consists of over 250,000 clones, roughly 86% of them appearing once. Sequencing was done on a sample of PBMCs or T cells enriched from blood (not recorded which). These receptors all stem from a woman under 30 who had recovered from COVID-19. The CDR3 runs from the conserved cysteine through the conserved F or W. D genes are given only for firm matches. Clone size is stated in some rows and not others, as once, few, many or a class when expanded.

TRBJ2-6 NA TRBV2 NA TGTGCCAGCATCGGGGACACTATCTCCGGGGCCAACGTCCTGACTTTC CASIGDTISGANVLTF
TRBJ1-4 NA TRBV28 NA TGTGCCAGCTGGGGCAGAATAGATGAAAAACTGTTTTTT CASWGRIDEKLFF
TRBJ1-2 NA TRBV5-1 NA TGCGCCAGCAGCTTGGAACAGGTAGCTAAAGGCTACACCTTC CASSLEQVAKGYTF
TRBJ1-1 NA TRBV6-2/TRBV6-3 TRBD1 TGTGCCAGCAGTTACCAGGGGGCGAAAGGCACTGAAGCTTTCTTT CASSYQGAKGTEAFF
TRBJ2-7 NA TRBV5-1 NA TGCGCCAGCAGTTCGAACTACGGCGAGCAGTACTTC CASSSNYGEQYF
TRBJ2-5 NA TRBV5-1 TRBD2 TGCGCCAGCAGCTCCGGACTAGCGGAACAAGAGACCCAGTACTTC CASSSGLAEQETQYF
TRBJ1-2 NA TRBV7-9 NA TGTGCCAGCAGCTTAGGGCAGGGCTCGGATGGCTACACCTTC CASSLGQGSDGYTF
TRBJ1-5 NA TRBV10-3 NA TGTGCCATCAGTGAGACAGGTAGCAATCAGCCCCAGCATTTT CAISETGSNQPQHF
TRBJ2-7 NA TRBV5-5 TRBD2 TGTGCCAGCAGCTTGGGACTAGCGGGAGGAGTTAGCTACGAGCAGTACTTC CASSLGLAGGVSYEQYF
TRBJ2-3 NA TRBV6-5 TRBD2 TGTGCCAGCCCGGGGGTCAGCGGGAGAACAGATACGCAGTATTTT CASPGVSGRTDTQYF
TRBJ2-5 once TRBV11-1 TRBD1 TGTGCCAGCAGATTTGACAGGGGGCTATCAGAGACCCAGTACTTC CASRFDRGLSETQYF
TRBJ1-4 NA TRBV25-1 NA TGTGCCAGCAGTGAATTGGGCGGGGCTGGAATCAATGAAAAACTGTTTTTT CASSELGGAGINEKLFF
TRBJ1-2 NA TRBV10-1 NA TGCGCCAGCACCAAGACAGGCAAGATTGGCTACACCTTC CASTKTGKIGYTF
TRBJ1-1 NA TRBV7-9 TRBD1 TGTGCCAGCAGCTCCTTGGGACAGGGGAGCACTGAAGCTTTCTTT CASSSLGQGSTEAFF
TRBJ1-3 NA TRBV15 TRBD1 TGTGCCACCGCGGCGGTAGGGCAGGGGGCTTCTGGAAACACCATATATTTT CATAAVGQGASGNTIYF
TRBJ1-5 NA TRBV30 TRBD1 TGTGCCTGGAGTCCGAAAGGGACAGGCCATCAGCCCCAGCATTTT CAWSPKGTGHQPQHF
TRBJ1-2 few TRBV27 NA TGTGCCAGCAGACCCCGGGGCTACACCTTC CASRPRGYTF
TRBJ1-3 NA TRBV28 NA TGTGCCAGCAGTTTTCGGTCAACTGGAAACACCATATATTTT CASSFRSTGNTIYF
TRBJ2-5 NA TRBV20-1 NA TGCAGTGCTCGTATCTACGAGACCCAGTACTTC CSARIYETQYF
TRBJ2-7 NA TRBV21-1 NA TGTGCCAGCAGCAAAGATCCGACGGGAGACGAGCAGTACTTC CASSKDPTGDEQYF
TRBJ2-3 NA TRBV7-2 NA TGTGCCAGCAGCCAACCAGGGGCAGATACGCAGTATTTT CASSQPGADTQYF
TRBJ2-5 NA TRBV6-2/TRBV6-3 TRBD1 TGTGCCAGCAGTCCCCGGGACAGGGGCGTCGAGACCCAGTACTTC CASSPRDRGVETQYF
TRBJ1-2 NA TRBV12-1 NA TGTGCCAGCAGCTTTGGTGTTCGGCAGGGCGGACCAGCTAACTATGGCTACACCTTC CASSFGVRQGGPANYGYTF
TRBJ2-2 NA TRBV7-9 NA TGTGCCAGCAGCTTAGTAGGGGAGGTCCCCCGCGGGTCCGGGGAGCTGTTTTTT CASSLVGEVPRGSGELFF
TRBJ2-7 NA TRBV6-6 NA TGTGCCAGCAGACCCACGGGGAGCTCCTACGAGCAGTACTTC CASRPTGSSYEQYF
TRBJ2-2 NA TRBV5-4 TRBD1 TGTGCCAGCAGCTCCTCCGGGACAGGGGGATTTTTTGGCACCGGGGAGCTGTTTTTT CASSSSGTGGFFGTGELFF
TRBJ1-2 once TRBV2 TRBD1 TGTGCCAGCAGCGACCAAGGACAGGGGATTTCTGGCTACACCTTC CASSDQGQGISGYTF